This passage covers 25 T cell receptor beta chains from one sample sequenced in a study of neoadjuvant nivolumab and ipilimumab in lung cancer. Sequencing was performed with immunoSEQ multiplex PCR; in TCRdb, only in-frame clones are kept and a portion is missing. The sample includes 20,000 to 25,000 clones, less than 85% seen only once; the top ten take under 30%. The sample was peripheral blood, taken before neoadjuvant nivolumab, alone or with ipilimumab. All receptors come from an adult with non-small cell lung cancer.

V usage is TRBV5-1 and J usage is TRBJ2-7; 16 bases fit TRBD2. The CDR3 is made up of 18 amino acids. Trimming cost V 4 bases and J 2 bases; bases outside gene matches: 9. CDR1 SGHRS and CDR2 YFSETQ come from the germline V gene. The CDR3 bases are TGCGCCAGCAGCGGGGCCGGGACTAGCGGGAGGGTGACCTACGAGCAGTACTTC. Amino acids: CASSGAGTSGRVTYEQYF.

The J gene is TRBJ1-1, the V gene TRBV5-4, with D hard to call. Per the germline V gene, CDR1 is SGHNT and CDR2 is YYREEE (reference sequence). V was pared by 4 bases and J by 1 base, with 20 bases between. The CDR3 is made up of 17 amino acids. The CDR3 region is CASSQSAGIRGNTEAFF. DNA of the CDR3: TGTGCCAGCAGCCAATCCGCGGGAATTCGTGGGAACACTGAAGCTTTCTTT. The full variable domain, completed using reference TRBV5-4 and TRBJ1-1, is ETGVTQSPTHLIKTRGQQVTLRCSSQSGHNTVSWYQQALGQGPQFIFQYYREEENGRGNFPPRFSGLQFPNYSSELNVNALELDDSALYLCASSQSAGIRGNTEAFFGQGTRLTVV.

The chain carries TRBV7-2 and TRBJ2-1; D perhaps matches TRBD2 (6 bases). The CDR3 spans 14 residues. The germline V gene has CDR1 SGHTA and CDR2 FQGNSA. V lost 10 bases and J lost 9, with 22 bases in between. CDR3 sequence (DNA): TGTGCCACCAACCCGACCGGGCGGGGAGGTGAGCAGTTCTTC. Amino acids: CATNPTGRGGEQFF.

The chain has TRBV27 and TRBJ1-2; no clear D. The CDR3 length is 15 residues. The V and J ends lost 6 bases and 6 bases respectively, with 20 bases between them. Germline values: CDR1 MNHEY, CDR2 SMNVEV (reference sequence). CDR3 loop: CASSKERSGKDGYTF. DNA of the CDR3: TGTGCCAGCAGCAAAGAACGCTCGGGAAAGGATGGCTACACCTTC.

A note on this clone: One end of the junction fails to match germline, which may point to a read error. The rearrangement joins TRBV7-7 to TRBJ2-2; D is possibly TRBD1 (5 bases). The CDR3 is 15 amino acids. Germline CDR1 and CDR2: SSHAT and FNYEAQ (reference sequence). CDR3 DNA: TGTGCTAGCAGCTTAGGTCCCAGGGCAGGCGGGGAGCTGTTTTTT. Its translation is CASSLGPRAGGELFF.

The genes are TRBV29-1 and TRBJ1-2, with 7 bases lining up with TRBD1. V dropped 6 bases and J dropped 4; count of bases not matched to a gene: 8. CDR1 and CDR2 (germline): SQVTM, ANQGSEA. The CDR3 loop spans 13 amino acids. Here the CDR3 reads CSVERGLGYGYTF. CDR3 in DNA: TGCAGCGTCGAAAGGGGGCTTGGCTATGGCTACACCTTC.

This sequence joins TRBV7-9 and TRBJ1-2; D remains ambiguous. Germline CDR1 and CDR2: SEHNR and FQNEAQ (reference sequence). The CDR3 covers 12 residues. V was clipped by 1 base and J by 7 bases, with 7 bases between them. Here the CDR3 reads CASSLEDGGYTF. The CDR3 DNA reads TGTGCCAGCAGCTTAGAAGACGGTGGCTACACCTTC.

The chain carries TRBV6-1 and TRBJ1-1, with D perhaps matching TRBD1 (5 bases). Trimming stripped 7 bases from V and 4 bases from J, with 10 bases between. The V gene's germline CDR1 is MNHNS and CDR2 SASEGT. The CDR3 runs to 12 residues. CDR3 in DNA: TGTGCCAGCACATTCGGGGGCACTGAAGCTTTCTTT. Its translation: CASTFGGTEAFF.

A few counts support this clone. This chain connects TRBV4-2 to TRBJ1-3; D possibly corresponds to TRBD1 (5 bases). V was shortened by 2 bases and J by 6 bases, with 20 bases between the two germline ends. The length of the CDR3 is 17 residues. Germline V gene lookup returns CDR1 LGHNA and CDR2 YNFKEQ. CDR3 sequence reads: CASSQPTHRPLKNTIYF. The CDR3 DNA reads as TGTGCCAGCAGCCAACCTACTCACAGGCCTCTGAAAAACACCATATATTTT.

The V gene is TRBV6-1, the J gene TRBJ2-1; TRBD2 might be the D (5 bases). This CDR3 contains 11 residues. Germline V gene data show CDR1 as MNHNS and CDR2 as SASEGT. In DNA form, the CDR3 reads TGTGTCCTGCACCGGGGAAATGAGCAGTTCTTC. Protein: CVLHRGNEQFF.

This CDR3 reads CASSQGGRTGYTF. Here the CDR3 DNA reads TGTGCCAGTAGTCAGGGGGGGCGAACGGGCTACACCTTC. This rearrangement joins TRBV19 to TRBJ1-2, with 7 bases that match TRBD1. This CDR3 has 13 amino acids. The J segment lost 8 bases and the V segment lost 5 bases, leaving 8 bases of the junction unmatched. CDR1 LNHDA and CDR2 SQIVND come from the germline V gene (reference sequence).

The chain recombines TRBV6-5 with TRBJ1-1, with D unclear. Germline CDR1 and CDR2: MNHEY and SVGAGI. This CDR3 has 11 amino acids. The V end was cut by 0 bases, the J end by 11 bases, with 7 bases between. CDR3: CASSYSNRAFF. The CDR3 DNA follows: TGTGCCAGCAGTTACTCAAATCGGGCTTTCTTT.

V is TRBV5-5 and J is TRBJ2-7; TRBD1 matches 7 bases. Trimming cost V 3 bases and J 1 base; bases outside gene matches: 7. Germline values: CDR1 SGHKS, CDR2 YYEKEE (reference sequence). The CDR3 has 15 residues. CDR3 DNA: TGTGCCAGCAGCTATCGGACAGGAGATTCCTACGAGCAGTACTTC. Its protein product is CASSYRTGDSYEQYF.

The DNA of the CDR3 is TGTGCCAGCAGCTTAGCGACGGGACCGGGCTCTGGGGCCAACGTCCTGACTTTC. Its protein is CASSLATGPGSGANVLTF. The chain combines TRBV7-2 with TRBJ2-6; D could derive from TRBD1 or TRBD2 (5 bases each). The V gene lost 0 bases and the J gene lost 0 bases, with 12 bases spanning the gap. CDR1 is SGHTA and CDR2 is FQGNSA in the germline V gene. CDR3 length: 18 residues.

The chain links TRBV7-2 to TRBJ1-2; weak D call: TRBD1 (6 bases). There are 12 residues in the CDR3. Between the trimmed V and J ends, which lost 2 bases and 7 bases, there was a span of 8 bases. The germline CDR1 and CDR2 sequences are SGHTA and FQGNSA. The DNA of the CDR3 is TGTGCCAGCAGCTTATGGGGGCGTGGCTACACCTTC. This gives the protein CASSLWGRGYTF.

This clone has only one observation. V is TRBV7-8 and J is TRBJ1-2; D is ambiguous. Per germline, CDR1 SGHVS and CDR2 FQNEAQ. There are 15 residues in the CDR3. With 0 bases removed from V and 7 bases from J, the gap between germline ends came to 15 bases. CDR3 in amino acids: CASSLALTGVSGYTF. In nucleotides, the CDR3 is TGTGCCAGCAGCTTAGCGCTAACGGGAGTTTCTGGCTACACCTTC.

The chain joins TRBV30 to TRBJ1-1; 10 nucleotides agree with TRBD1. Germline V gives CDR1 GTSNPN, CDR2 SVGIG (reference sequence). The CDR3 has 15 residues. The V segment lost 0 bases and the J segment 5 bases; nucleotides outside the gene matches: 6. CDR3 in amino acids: CAWSVRWDRGTEAFF. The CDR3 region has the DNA TGTGCCTGGAGTGTAAGGTGGGACAGGGGAACTGAAGCTTTCTTT. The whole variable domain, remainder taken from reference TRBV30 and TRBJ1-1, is SQTIHQWPATLVQPVGSPLSLECTVEGTSNPNLYWYRQAAGRGLQLLFYSVGIGQISSEVPQNLSASRPQDRQFILSSKKLLLSDSGFYLCAWSVRWDRGTEAFFGQGTRLTVV.

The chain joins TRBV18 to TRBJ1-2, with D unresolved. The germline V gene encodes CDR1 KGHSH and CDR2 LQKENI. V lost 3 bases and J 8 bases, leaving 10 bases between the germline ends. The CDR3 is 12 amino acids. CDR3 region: CASSPSDEGYTF. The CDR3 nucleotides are TGTGCCAGCTCACCTAGTGATGAGGGCTACACCTTC.

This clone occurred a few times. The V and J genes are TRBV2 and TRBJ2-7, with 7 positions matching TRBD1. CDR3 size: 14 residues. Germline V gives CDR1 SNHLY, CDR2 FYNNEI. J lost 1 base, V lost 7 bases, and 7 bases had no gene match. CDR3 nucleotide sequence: TGTGCCAGCACCCTGACAGGGAGTTCCTACGAGCAGTACTTC. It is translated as CASTLTGSSYEQYF. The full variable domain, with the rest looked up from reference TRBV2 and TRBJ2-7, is EPEVTQTPSHQVTQMGQEVILRCVPISNHLYFYWYRQILGQKVEFLVSFYNNEISEKSEIFDDQFSVERPDGSNFTLKIRSTKLEDSAMYFCASTLTGSSYEQYFGPGTRLTVT.

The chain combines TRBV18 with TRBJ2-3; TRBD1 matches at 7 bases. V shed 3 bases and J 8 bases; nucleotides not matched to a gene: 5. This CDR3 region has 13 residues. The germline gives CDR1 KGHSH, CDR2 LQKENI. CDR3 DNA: TGTGCCAGCTCACCCAGACAGGGACGTACGCAGTATTTT. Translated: CASSPRQGRTQYF.

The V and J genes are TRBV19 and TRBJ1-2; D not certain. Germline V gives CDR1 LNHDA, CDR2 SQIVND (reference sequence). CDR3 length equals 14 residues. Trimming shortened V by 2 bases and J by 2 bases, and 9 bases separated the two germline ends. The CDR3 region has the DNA TGTGCCAGTAGTATACAACGCGAAAACTATGGCTACACCTTC. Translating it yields CASSIQRENYGYTF.

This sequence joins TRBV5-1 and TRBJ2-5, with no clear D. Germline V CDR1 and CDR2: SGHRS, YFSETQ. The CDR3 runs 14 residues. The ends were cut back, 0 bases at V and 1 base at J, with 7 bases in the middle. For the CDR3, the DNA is TGCGCCAGCAGCTTGGACAACAGCCAAGAGACCCAGTACTTC. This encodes CASSLDNSQETQYF.

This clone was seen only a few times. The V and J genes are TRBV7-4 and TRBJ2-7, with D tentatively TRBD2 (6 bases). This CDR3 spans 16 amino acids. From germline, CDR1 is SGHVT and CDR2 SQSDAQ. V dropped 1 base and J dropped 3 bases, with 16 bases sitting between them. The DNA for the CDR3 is TGTGCCAGCAGCTTAGGTAGACGGGAGATAAGCTACGAGCAGTACTTC. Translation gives CASSLGRREISYEQYF.

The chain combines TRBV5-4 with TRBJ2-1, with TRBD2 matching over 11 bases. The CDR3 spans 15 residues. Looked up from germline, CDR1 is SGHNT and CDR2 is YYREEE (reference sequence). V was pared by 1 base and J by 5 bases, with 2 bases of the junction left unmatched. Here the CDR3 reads CASSLTGLADNEQFF. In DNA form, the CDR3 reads TGTGCCAGCAGCTTGACGGGACTAGCGGACAATGAGCAGTTCTTC.

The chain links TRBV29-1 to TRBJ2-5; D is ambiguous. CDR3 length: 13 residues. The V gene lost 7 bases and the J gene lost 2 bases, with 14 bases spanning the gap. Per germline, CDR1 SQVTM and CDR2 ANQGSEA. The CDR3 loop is CSAESGGQETQYF. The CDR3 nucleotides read TGCAGCGCGGAATCGGGTGGGCAAGAGACCCAGTACTTC.